What follows describes a single TCR beta chain. Its antigen is still unknown. No base quality information exists; no much larger clone differs at one position. The time point label, as the study defines it: before neoadjuvant nivolumab. None of the patients had received prior systemic or radiation treatment, and all were newly diagnosed with stage II-IVA oral cavity squamous cell carcinoma. The cohort consisted of patients with HPV-negative, locally advanced oral cavity squamous cell carcinoma. No culture maintenance or expansion was done, as the peripheral blood mononuclear cells went straight to analysis. The samples were drawn from a longitudinal correlative study tied to a single-arm phase II trial testing neoadjuvant nivolumab in oral cavity squamous cell carcinoma. Genomic DNA-based TCRbeta sequencing was performed on subject-matched pre- and post-treatment PBMCs and tumors from three responders and three non-responders. Peripheral blood mononuclear cells were drawn once before nivolumab treatment and a second time after treatment, when surgery took place. The Maxwell RSC DNA from Cells kit was used to isolate genomic DNA from PBMCs.

The data stem from a study of neoadjuvant anti-PD-1 for oral cavity cancer (dated by TCRdb to about 2021). Turning to the overall study: Before undergoing curative-intent surgical resection, most patients got three to four biweekly nivolumab doses at 3 mg/kg. Under RECIST 1.1, patients with complete response, partial response or stable disease were classed as responders, and patients with progression were classed as non-responders. There were about a dozen patients in the parent correlative cohort, and the response rate was more than 25%. Patients who did not progress were given a fourth nivolumab dose at about day 43 and had definitive surgical resection on days 50-56. Points the paper makes about the study in general: After neoadjuvant nivolumab, T cell clonality (Gini index) in PBMCs was significantly higher in non-responders than in responders. Only three patients per response group were included in the TCR analyses, and larger cohorts for validation were called for by the authors. Higher pretreatment blood Treg/Th17 ratios correlated with both higher pretreatment blood TCRbeta clonality and lower post-treatment tumor TCRbeta clonality.

The CDR3 goes from the cysteine to the phenylalanine over 15 residues. Solely the CDR3 DNA is kept, with 45 bases framed from the first base. As encoded in the germline V gene, CDR1 is SNHLY while CDR2 is FYNNEI. V is trimmed back by 5 bases and J by 0 bases, and the junction contains 4 bases that no gene match accounts for. For deep sequencing, each PBMC sample was run in six replicates, with libraries mostly built from approximately 500 ng of input genomic DNA. The immunoSEQ hsTCRbeta kit was used to prepare TCRbeta libraries, following the manufacturer's instructions. An Illumina NovaSeq 6000 S4 flow cell was used to sequence the final libraries, which had first been combined to 3 nM. On the authors' methods: The immunoSEQ Analyzer was used for raw data preprocessing and quality control. The analysis was restricted to productive rearrangements, with each unique CDR3 amino acid sequence defining a clonotype. Repertoire clonality was estimated as the Gini-Simpson index, which was calculated using the R package tcR. Student's t test was used to compare Gini indices, while Pearson correlation assessed associations with tumor size change. This is the immuneACCESS table as TCRdb keeps it, with only in-frame sequences that have V and J called. A part of the clones is gone; compared with another copy, unresolved V genes explain less than half, and the rest is unexplained. V and J calls and clone size are copied from that table; D and trimming were computed from the DNA. This sample has 30,000 to 35,000 clones in its table, and 80% to 90% of those were observed once. 3.5% of the sample is in the top ten clones.

The sequence was collected from a person aged 35-79 years with oral cavity squamous cell carcinoma. The sequencing used PBMCs, collected before nivolumab (anti-PD-1) treatment. The V and J genes are TRBV2 and TRBJ2-1; TRBD1 aligns with 7 central bases. This receptor carries the CDR3 CASSLDRASYNEQFF. The sequenced DNA: TGTGCCAGCAGTCTCGACAGGGCCTCCTACAATGAGCAGTTCTTC. The CDR3, completed at both ends by the reference TRBV2 and TRBJ2-1 genes, gives the full variable domain EPEVTQTPSHQVTQMGQEVILRCVPISNHLYFYWYRQILGQKVEFLVSFYNNEISEKSEIFDDQFSVERPDGSNFTLKIRSTKLEDSAMYFCASSLDRASYNEQFFGPGTRLTVL.